The next 28 T cell receptor beta chains were all read from a single sample in a study of T cell repertoires in cytomegalovirus infection. TCRdb passed the reads through MiXCR, listing each CDR3 protein once. Of 200,000 to 300,000 distinct CDR3 sequences listed, approximately 7% are singletons. Sample: PBMCs. These receptors were collected from a human donor in good health (CMV status not recorded). Some clones in this sample may be carry-over from other donors' samples.

This clonotype was observed many times. This rearrangement joins TRBV6-5 to TRBJ1-1; the D gene is possibly TRBD1 (5 bases). V was shortened by 2 bases and J by 1 base, with 11 bases between the two germline ends. Germline V gene data show CDR1 as MNHEY and CDR2 as SVGAGI. The CDR3 runs 15 residues. The CDR3 protein is CASSYVGAENTEAFF. The CDR3 region has the DNA TGTGCCAGCAGTTACGTAGGGGCCGAGAACACTGAAGCTTTCTTT.

Ten or more counts support this clonotype. The rearrangement links TRBV29-1 to TRBJ2-2; a weak D match, TRBD2 (6 bases). This CDR3 contains 13 residues. Germline CDR1 is SQVTM and CDR2 is ANQGSEA. Trimming left V 6 bases short and J 3 bases short, with 11 bases between. The chain's CDR3 is CSVGAGYTGELFF. In DNA form, the CDR3 reads TGCAGCGTCGGGGCGGGATACACCGGGGAGCTGTTTTTT.

This clonotype turned up a few times. The chain employs TRBV11-2 and TRBJ2-3, with 8 nucleotides matching TRBD2. This CDR3 has 14 residues. Looked up from germline, CDR1 is SGHAT and CDR2 is FQNNGV. Trimming cost V 5 bases and J 6 bases; bases outside gene matches: 7. CDR3 sequence: CASSPRGGRDTQYF. As DNA, the CDR3 is TGTGCCAGCAGCCCTCGGGGGGGCCGGGATACGCAGTATTTT.

This clonotype was recorded at least ten times. This chain joins TRBV28 and TRBJ1-2, with 9 bases matching TRBD1. The CDR3 has 13 residues. Germline V CDR1 and CDR2: MDHEN, SYDVKM. Trimming at V came to 6 bases and at J to 8 bases, leaving 7 bases not matched to a gene. The CDR3 here is CASRRTGGKGYTF. CDR3 DNA: TGTGCCAGCAGGCGAACAGGGGGCAAAGGCTACACCTTC.

This clonotype was found many times. The chain carries TRBV7-2 and TRBJ1-2; D possibly corresponds to TRBD1 (6 bases). CDR1 is SGHTA and CDR2 is FQGNSA in the germline V gene. This CDR3 region has 14 residues. Trimming removed 5 bases at V and 4 bases at J, with 14 bases between. The CDR3 bases are TGTGCCAGCAGCCCACAGGGCGAGGCCTATGGCTACACCTTC. Translating gives CASSPQGEAYGYTF.

Comment on this clonotype: A read error may explain this, as a much larger clone is one base away. CDR3 DNA sequence: TGCAGCGGGGAGACTGGACCAGCGGGGGGAATCACAGATACGCAGTATTTT. This codes for CSGETGPAGGITDTQYF. The chain carries TRBV29-1 and TRBJ2-3, with 9 nucleotides matching TRBD2. V lost 7 bases, J lost 2 bases, and 16 bases stayed unmatched. CDR1 and CDR2 from the germline V gene are SQVTM and ANQGSEA. This CDR3 region has 17 residues.

This clonotype was observed at least ten times. V is TRBV7-3 and J is TRBJ2-1, with D tentatively TRBD1 (6 bases). This CDR3 has 15 residues. Trimming stripped 3 bases from V and 9 bases from J, with 18 bases between. CDR1 SGHTA and CDR2 FQGTGA come from the germline V gene. The CDR3 sequence is CASSFLPTGLLEQFF. The CDR3, as DNA: TGTGCCAGCAGCTTCCTACCGACAGGTTTGCTTGAGCAGTTCTTC.

This clonotype was observed a few times. J is TRBJ1-3 and V is TRBV11-2; a weak D match, TRBD1 (6 bases). CDR3 length: 16 amino acids. Germline CDR1 is SGHAT and CDR2 is FQNNGV. Deletions cut 5 bases from V and 0 bases from J, with 14 bases between. The CDR3 reads CASSAGTPGSGNTIYF. CDR3 sequence (DNA): TGTGCCAGCAGCGCCGGGACACCCGGCTCTGGAAACACCATATATTTT.

This clonotype was found many times. The rearrangement uses TRBV29-1 and TRBJ1-1; D unresolved. Germline CDR1 reads SQVTM; CDR2 reads ANQGSEA. CDR3 length: 10 amino acids. Trimming took 4 bases from V and 6 from J, leaving 6 bases between them. CDR3 in amino acids: CSVGRPEAFF. DNA of the CDR3: TGCAGCGTTGGGCGGCCTGAAGCTTTCTTT.

This clonotype was detected ten times or more. The chain links TRBV2 to TRBJ2-7; 10 nucleotides agree with TRBD1. CDR1 and CDR2 (germline): SNHLY, FYNNEI. J gave up 6 bases and V 9 bases, and 8 bases lay outside the gene matches. The CDR3 loop spans 13 amino acids. The CDR3 here is CARTPGQGTEQYF. DNA of the CDR3: TGTGCCAGGACCCCGGGACAGGGGACCGAGCAGTACTTC.

This clonotype was observed many times. This chain joins TRBV11-2 and TRBJ1-4, with D perhaps TRBD1 (5 bases). The CDR3 loop spans 15 amino acids. V lost 3 bases to trimming and J lost 11 bases, with 19 bases between them. CDR1 SGHAT and CDR2 FQNNGV come from the germline V gene. CDR3 sequence: CASSFERGLNSKLFF. The CDR3 coding sequence is TGTGCCAGCAGCTTTGAGCGGGGGTTAAACTCCAAACTGTTTTTT.

As to this clonotype: A much larger clone lies a single base off, so this may be a read error. The final CDR3 position lacks the conserved phenylalanine or tryptophan, pointing to a likely read error. V is TRBV20-1 and J is TRBJ1-2, with 8 positions matching TRBD1. In germline, CDR1 is DFQATT, CDR2 SNEGSKA (reference sequence). J gave up 6 bases and V 0 bases, and 0 bases lay outside the gene matches. The CDR3 is 12 residues long. CDR3 loop: CSAREDRDGYTI. The CDR3 DNA follows: TGCAGTGCTAGAGAGGACAGGGATGGCTACACCATC.

This clonotype was seen repeatedly, ten times or more. The chain carries TRBV7-6 and TRBJ2-5; 8 bases line up with TRBD1. This CDR3 is built from 13 residues. CDR1 and CDR2 (germline): SGHVS, FNYEAQ. The ends lost 3 bases at V and 5 bases at J; junction bases unmatched: 2. CDR3 sequence (DNA): TGTGCCAGCAGCTTGACAGGGGACGAGACCCAGTACTTC. This gives the protein CASSLTGDETQYF.

The rearrangement joins TRBV7-8 to TRBJ2-1, with D possibly being TRBD2 (7 bases). Germline V lookup: CDR1 SGHVS, CDR2 FQNEAQ. Trimming left V 9 bases short and J 5 bases short, with 14 bases between. The CDR3 is made up of 13 amino acids. CDR3 DNA: TGTGCCAGTACGGGGGGCTACCACAATGAGCAGTTCTTC. It codes for CASTGGYHNEQFF.

This clonotype has a count of ten or more. The V call is TRBV7-9, the J call TRBJ2-5; 9 bases are shared with TRBD1. CDR3 length: 15 amino acids. The J segment lost 5 bases and the V segment lost 1 base, leaving 5 bases of the junction unmatched. The V gene's germline CDR1 is SEHNR and CDR2 FQNEAQ (reference sequence). CDR3 coding DNA: TGTGCCAGCAGCTTAGGGGACAGGGTGAAGGAGACCCAGTACTTC. Its translation: CASSLGDRVKETQYF.

J is TRBJ2-2 and V is TRBV6-5; maybe TRBD1 (6 bases). The V gene lost 5 bases and the J gene lost 5 bases, with 15 bases spanning the gap. This CDR3 is 15 amino acids long. Germline V gives CDR1 MNHEY, CDR2 SVGAGI. The CDR3 loop is CASSTTGQGTGELFF. CDR3 bases: TGTGCCAGCAGTACAACAGGGCAGGGGACCGGGGAGCTGTTTTTT.

At least ten counts were recorded for this clonotype. The chain couples TRBV25-1 to TRBJ1-4; possible D gene TRBD1, 5 bases. Germline V lookup: CDR1 MGHDK, CDR2 SYGVNS. This CDR3 spans 18 amino acids. The V end was cut by 2 bases, the J end by 6 bases, with 22 bases between. The CDR3 DNA reads as TGTGCCAGCAGTGAAGAGGCAGGGCCCGGCCCGGGACATGAAAAACTGTTTTTT. Translated: CASSEEAGPGPGHEKLFF. Together with reference TRBV25-1 and TRBJ1-4, the CDR3 gives the full variable domain: EADIYQTPRYLVIGTGKKITLECSQTMGHDKMYWYQQDPGMELHLIHYSYGVNSTEKGDLSSESTVSRIRTEHFPLTLESARPSHTSQYLCASSEEAGPGPGHEKLFFGSGTQLSVL.

This chain connects TRBV20-1 to TRBJ2-3; 7 nucleotides agree with TRBD1. The CDR3 consists of 15 residues. J gave up 3 bases and V 3 bases, and 9 bases lay outside the gene matches. Germline V gives CDR1 DFQATT, CDR2 SNEGSKA (reference sequence). For the CDR3, the DNA is TGCAGTGCTAGTAGCCCGAGGGGGCGGACAGATACGCAGTATTTT. Its protein product is CSASSPRGRTDTQYF.

This clonotype came up many times. The chain carries TRBV20-1 and TRBJ2-7, with 7 bases fitting TRBD2. Germline values: CDR1 DFQATT, CDR2 SNEGSKA (reference sequence). The CDR3 totals 12 residues. The CDR3 DNA is TGCAGCTGGCAGACTACGGGAGGAGAGCAGTACTTC. Amino acid sequence: CSWQTTGGEQYF.

This clonotype was picked up a small number of times. The CDR3 protein is CASSLGLIEGEADTQYF. The CDR3 DNA reads TGTGCCAGCAGCTTAGGCCTAATCGAAGGGGAAGCAGATACGCAGTATTTT. The V call is TRBV13, the J call TRBJ2-3, with D possibly matching TRBD1 (5 bases). Germline assignment: CDR1 PRHDT and CDR2 FYEKMQ (reference sequence). The CDR3 consists of 17 residues. V was clipped by 0 bases and J by 4 bases, with 17 bases between them.

In this sample, this clonotype turned up many times. The rearrangement joins TRBV25-1 to TRBJ2-7, with no clear D. Trimming took off 4 bases at V and 4 bases at J, with 14 bases between the two ends. The CDR3 is 14 amino acids. Per the germline V gene, CDR1 is MGHDK and CDR2 is SYGVNS. CDR3 DNA: TGTGCCAGCAGTGCTCCCTCGACAATTTACGAGCAGTACTTC. Its protein is CASSAPSTIYEQYF.

The table lists this clonotype with many counts. The chain joins TRBV7-8 to TRBJ1-1, with D uncertain. Trimming pared 5 bases from V and 1 base from J, leaving 8 bases between. Germline values: CDR1 SGHVS, CDR2 FQNEAQ. The CDR3 loop spans 13 amino acids. CDR3 protein: CASSGAWNTEAFF. In DNA, the CDR3 is TGTGCCAGCAGCGGTGCGTGGAACACTGAAGCTTTCTTT.

In its sample, this clonotype was seen many times. This sequence joins TRBV7-2 and TRBJ1-5, with 7 bases lining up with TRBD1. CDR3 length equals 13 residues. Unmatched junction bases numbered 5, after V lost 5 bases and J lost 7 bases. From germline, CDR1 is SGHTA and CDR2 FQGNSA. The CDR3 protein is CASSQDREQPQHF. The DNA for the CDR3 is TGTGCCAGCAGCCAAGACAGGGAACAGCCCCAGCATTTT. The full variable domain, rest sourced from reference TRBV7-2 and TRBJ1-5, is GAGVSQSPSNKVTEKGKDVELRCDPISGHTALYWYRQSLGQGLEFLIYFQGNSAPDKSGLPSDRFSAERTGGSVSTLTIQRTQQEDSAVYLCASSQDREQPQHFGDGTRLSIL.

The table lists this clonotype with a few counts. This chain uses TRBV3-1 with TRBJ2-3, with 9 bases aligning to TRBD2. After removal of 4 bases from V and 5 bases from J, the junction contained 7 bases not matched to a gene. The germline gives CDR1 LGHDT, CDR2 YNNKEL (reference sequence). This CDR3 contains 15 residues. The CDR3 DNA reads as TGTGCCAGCAGCCTAGCGGGGGAACCGGGAGATACGCAGTATTTT. Translating gives CASSLAGEPGDTQYF.

The chain carries TRBV10-1 and TRBJ1-1; D ambiguous. Trimming pared 6 bases from V and 1 base from J, leaving 9 bases between. This CDR3 comprises 13 residues. In germline, CDR1 is WNHNN, CDR2 SYGVQD (reference sequence). CDR3 loop: CASSIGSNTEAFF. The CDR3 DNA is TGCGCCAGCAGCATTGGGTCGAACACTGAAGCTTTCTTT.

This chain connects TRBV9 to TRBJ1-2, with 9 bases matching TRBD1. V shed 7 bases and J 4 bases; nucleotides not matched to a gene: 2. Germline V CDR1 and CDR2: SGDLS, YYNGEE. CDR3 length: 12 amino acids. CDR3 sequence (DNA): TGTGCCAGCGGGACAGGGATCTATGGCTACACCTTC. Protein: CASGTGIYGYTF.

This clonotype occurred many times. The chain combines TRBV20-1 with TRBJ1-2; D is unclear. In germline, CDR1 is DFQATT, CDR2 SNEGSKA (reference sequence). The CDR3 extends over 12 amino acids. Trimming took off 3 bases at V and 7 bases at J, with 12 bases between the two ends. The CDR3 reads CSASLGLGGYTF. For the CDR3, the DNA is TGCAGTGCTAGCTTAGGTTTAGGTGGCTACACCTTC.

There are many counts of this clonotype. J is TRBJ1-3 and V is TRBV7-2; maybe TRBD1 (5 bases). Per germline, CDR1 SGHTA and CDR2 FQGNSA. The CDR3 sequence is 13 residues long. V shed 4 bases and J shed 8 bases, with 12 bases lying between them. The CDR3 coding sequence is TGTGCCAGCAGCTACGAACAAGGGGACACCATATATTTT. This translates into CASSYEQGDTIYF.